This TCR beta chain originates from a study of blood T cell repertoires in COVID-19. Turning to the study itself: Acute and convalescent COVID-19 samples came from the United States, Italy and Spain. The analysed material was cDNA or gDNA that came from T cells, B-cell-depleted T cells, or PBMCs.

Original handling: The assay estimated nucleated cells by amplifying reference gene primers. Clones were sequenced by immunoSEQ multiplex PCR, and TCRdb holds only the in-frame ones, with some missing. V and J calls and clone size follow that table, whereas D and trimming were derived from the DNA. Here the sample spans tens of thousands of clones, over 65% being singletons. Trimming left V 0 bases short and J 7 bases short, with 11 bases between. The V gene's germline CDR1 is SGHNT and CDR2 YYREEE (reference sequence). CDR3 length: 14 amino acids. Sequenced input: peripheral blood. This receptor was obtained from a man between 65 and 79 years old with COVID-19, enrolled during active disease. The genes are TRBV5-4 and TRBJ2-1; TRBD1 is a possible D gene (5 bases). The CDR3 here is CASSLAGDRNEQFF. The CDR3 coding sequence is TGTGCCAGCAGCTTGGCGGGCGACAGAAATGAGCAGTTCTTC.